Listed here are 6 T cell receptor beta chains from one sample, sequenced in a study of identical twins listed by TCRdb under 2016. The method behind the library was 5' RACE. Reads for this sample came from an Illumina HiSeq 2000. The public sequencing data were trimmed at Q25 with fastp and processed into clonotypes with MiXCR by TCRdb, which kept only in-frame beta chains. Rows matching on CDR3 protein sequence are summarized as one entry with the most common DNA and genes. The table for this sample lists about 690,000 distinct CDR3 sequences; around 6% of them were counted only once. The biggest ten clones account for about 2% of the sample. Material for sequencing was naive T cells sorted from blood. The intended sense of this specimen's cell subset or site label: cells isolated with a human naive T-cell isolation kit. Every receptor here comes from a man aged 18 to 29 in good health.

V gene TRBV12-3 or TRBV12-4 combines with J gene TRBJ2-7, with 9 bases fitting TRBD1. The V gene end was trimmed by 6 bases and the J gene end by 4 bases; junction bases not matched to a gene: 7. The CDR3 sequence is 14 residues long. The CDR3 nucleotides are TGTGCCAGCAGCCCCGTGGGACAGGGTTACGAGCAGTACTTC. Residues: CASSPVGQGYEQYF.

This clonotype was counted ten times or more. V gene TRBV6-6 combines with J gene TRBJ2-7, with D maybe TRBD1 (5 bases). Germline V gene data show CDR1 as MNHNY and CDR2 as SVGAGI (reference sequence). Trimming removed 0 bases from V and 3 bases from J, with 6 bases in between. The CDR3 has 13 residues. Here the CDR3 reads CASSYSTDYEQYV. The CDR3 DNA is TGTGCCAGCAGTTACTCGACAGACTACGAGCAGTACGTC.

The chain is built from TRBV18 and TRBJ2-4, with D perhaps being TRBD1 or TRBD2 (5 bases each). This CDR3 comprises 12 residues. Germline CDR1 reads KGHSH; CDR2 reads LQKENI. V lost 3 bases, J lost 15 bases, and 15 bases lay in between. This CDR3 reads CASSPGTDTRYF. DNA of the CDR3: TGTGCCAGCTCACCCGGGACGGACACTAGGTACTTC.

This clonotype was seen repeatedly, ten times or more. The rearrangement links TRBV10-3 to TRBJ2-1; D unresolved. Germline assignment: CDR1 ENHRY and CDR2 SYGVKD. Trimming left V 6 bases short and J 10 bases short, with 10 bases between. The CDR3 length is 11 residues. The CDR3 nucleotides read TGTGCCATCAGCCCGAGTACGGAGCAGTTCTTC. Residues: CAISPSTEQFF.

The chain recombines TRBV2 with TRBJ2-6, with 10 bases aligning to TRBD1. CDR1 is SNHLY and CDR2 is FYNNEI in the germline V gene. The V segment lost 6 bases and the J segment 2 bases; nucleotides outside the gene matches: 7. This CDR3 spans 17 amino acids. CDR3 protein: CASRSRTGGTGANVLTF. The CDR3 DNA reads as TGTGCCAGCAGATCCAGGACAGGGGGAACTGGGGCCAACGTCCTGACTTTC.

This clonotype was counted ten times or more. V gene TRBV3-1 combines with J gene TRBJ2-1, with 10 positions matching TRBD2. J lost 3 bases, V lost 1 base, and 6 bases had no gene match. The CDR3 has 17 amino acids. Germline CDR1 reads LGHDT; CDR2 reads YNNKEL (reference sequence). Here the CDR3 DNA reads TGTGCCAGCAGCCAAGCTTCTAGCGGGGGCAACTACAATGAGCAGTTCTTC. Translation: CASSQASSGGNYNEQFF.